These T cell receptor beta chains were read from a single sample in a study of CD4 T cells in relation to SARS-CoV-2 and coronaviruses. Their target antigens are unknown. Repertoires were generated with immunoSEQ multiplex PCR, while TCRdb's copy carries only in-frame clones and drops some. The sample yields 22,000 or so clones, about 70% seen once. What was sequenced was CD4+ T cells from PBMCs, cultured in vitro. Every receptor here comes from a human donor in good health. CDR3s include the opening cysteine and the closing phenylalanine or tryptophan. D genes are given only for firm matches. Only some rows state a clone size, as once, few, many or a class for expanded clones.

V: TRBV5-6
J: TRBJ2-5
size: -
D: TRBD2
CDR3: CASSPRLAGETQYF
DNA: TGTGCCAGCAGCCCACGACTAGCTGGAGAGACCCAGTACTTC

V: TRBV19
J: TRBJ2-5
size: -
D: TRBD2
CDR3: CSSGGAQETQYF
DNA: TGTTCGAGCGGGGGGGCCCAGGAGACCCAGTACTTC

V: TRBV5-4
J: TRBJ2-3
size: -
D: -
CDR3: CASSGGLPGGTDTQYF
DNA: TGTGCCAGCAGCGGCGGACTACCCGGAGGCACAGATACGCAGTATTTT

V: TRBV19
J: TRBJ2-5
size: -
D: -
CDR3: CASSSTGRQETQYF
DNA: TGTGCCAGTAGCTCGACAGGAAGACAAGAGACCCAGTACTTC

V: TRBV7-9
J: TRBJ1-2
size: few
D: -
CDR3: CASSPSLVGQGDRTMRF
DNA: TGTGCCAGCAGCCCCTCTTTGGTCGGGCAGGGCGATCGAACAATGCGCTTC

V: TRBV25-1
J: TRBJ2-7
size: -
D: -
CDR3: CASSELGVEVGEQYF
DNA: TGTGCCAGCAGTGAATTGGGAGTGGAGGTTGGCGAGCAGTACTTC

V: TRBV5-1
J: TRBJ2-5
size: -
D: -
CDR3: CASSLDPGKETQYF
DNA: TGCGCCAGCAGCTTGGATCCAGGGAAAGAGACCCAGTACTTC

V: TRBV9
J: TRBJ1-1
size: few
D: -
CDR3: CASSPHGEGTTEAFF
DNA: TGTGCCAGCAGCCCCCACGGGGAGGGAACGACTGAAGCTTTCTTT

V: TRBV7-8
J: TRBJ1-3
size: few
D: -
CDR3: CASSPIRGEGNTIYF
DNA: TGTGCCAGCAGCCCCATAAGGGGGGAAGGAAACACCATATATTTT

V: TRBV9
J: TRBJ1-5
size: few
D: -
CDR3: CASSVSQGQPQHF
DNA: TGTGCCAGCAGCGTTTCCCAGGGGCAGCCCCAGCATTTT

V: TRBV18
J: TRBJ1-6
size: -
D: -
CDR3: CASSPNAYGNSPLHF
DNA: TGTGCCAGCTCACCAAACGCCTATGGTAATTCACCCCTCCACTTT

V: TRBV7-8
J: TRBJ1-1
size: once
D: -
CDR3: CASSPSLTEAFF
DNA: TGTGCCAGCAGCCCGTCTCTCACTGAAGCTTTCTTT

V: TRBV5-1
J: TRBJ1-2
size: -
D: -
CDR3: CASSWGRTTGHGYTF
DNA: TGCGCCAGCAGCTGGGGGAGGACAACGGGCCATGGCTACACCTTC

V: TRBV2
J: TRBJ2-2
size: -
D: -
CDR3: CASSSSHTGELFF
DNA: TGTGCCAGCAGTTCCAGCCACACCGGGGAGCTGTTTTTT

V: TRBV6-2/TRBV6-3
J: TRBJ1-1
size: -
D: -
CDR3: CASSYNRAGTEAFF
DNA: TGTGCCAGCAGTTACAATCGTGCGGGCACTGAAGCTTTCTTT

V: TRBV2
J: TRBJ1-2
size: few
D: -
CDR3: CASSVASRRNLGANYGYTF
DNA: TGTGCCAGCAGTGTAGCATCACGCAGGAATCTTGGTGCTAACTATGGCTACACCTTC

V: TRBV4-2
J: TRBJ2-7
size: -
D: TRBD2
CDR3: CASSQGRTSGTPSYEQYF
DNA: TGTGCCAGCAGCCAAGGTCGGACTAGCGGGACCCCCTCCTACGAGCAGTACTTC

V: TRBV9
J: TRBJ2-1
size: few
D: TRBD2
CDR3: CASSAGVSGSLNEQFF
DNA: TGTGCCAGCAGCGCCGGGGTCAGCGGGAGTTTAAATGAGCAGTTCTTC

V: TRBV30
J: TRBJ2-3
size: -
D: -
CDR3: CAWRTGWTDTQYF
DNA: TGTGCCTGGAGGACAGGATGGACAGATACGCAGTATTTT

V: TRBV4-2
J: TRBJ2-1
size: -
D: -
CDR3: CASSPEGPRGNEQFF
DNA: TGTGCCAGCAGCCCCGAGGGTCCCCGGGGCAATGAGCAGTTCTTC